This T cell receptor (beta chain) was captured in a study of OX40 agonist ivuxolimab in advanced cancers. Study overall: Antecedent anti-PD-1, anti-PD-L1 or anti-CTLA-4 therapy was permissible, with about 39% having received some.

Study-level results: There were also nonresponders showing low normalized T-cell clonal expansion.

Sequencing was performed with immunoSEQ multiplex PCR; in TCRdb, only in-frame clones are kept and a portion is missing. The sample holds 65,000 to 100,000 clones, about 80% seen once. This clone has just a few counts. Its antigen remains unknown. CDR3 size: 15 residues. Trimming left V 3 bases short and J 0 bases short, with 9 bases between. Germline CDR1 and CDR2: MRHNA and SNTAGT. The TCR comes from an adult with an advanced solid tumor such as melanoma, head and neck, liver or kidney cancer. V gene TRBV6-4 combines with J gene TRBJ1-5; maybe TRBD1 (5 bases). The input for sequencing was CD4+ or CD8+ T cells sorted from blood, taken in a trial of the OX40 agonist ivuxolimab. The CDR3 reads CASSESTDSNQPQHF. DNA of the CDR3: TGTGCCAGCAGTGAGTCGACAGATAGCAATCAGCCCCAGCATTTT.